These 12 T cell receptor beta chains came from one sample sequenced in a study of PD-1 blockade in classical Hodgkin lymphoma. Assay: immunoSEQ multiplex PCR; the TCRdb copy retains only in-frame clones and omits some. Counted here are about 98,000 clones, roughly 92% occurring once; the ten biggest clones make up 2.8%. Each patient experienced a relapse that followed autologous stem cell transplantation, and brentuximab vedotin exposure varied. The sample in question was peripheral blood mononuclear cells (PBMCs), obtained at baseline. The receptors come from a human donor with classical Hodgkin lymphoma.

The genes are TRBV7-2 and TRBJ1-2; D uncertain. Between the trimmed V and J ends, which lost 1 base and 6 bases, there was a span of 12 bases. The CDR3 runs to 14 residues. In germline, CDR1 is SGHTA, CDR2 FQGNSA. The CDR3 DNA is TGTGCCAGCAGCTTAGGCCCCGAGGGTGATGGCTACACCTTC. Protein sequence: CASSLGPEGDGYTF.

The chain links TRBV2 to TRBJ2-3, with TRBD1 matching over 7 bases. The V gene end was trimmed by 8 bases and the J gene end by 2 bases; junction bases not matched to a gene: 7. Per the germline V gene, CDR1 is SNHLY and CDR2 is FYNNEI. CDR3 length: 14 amino acids. The CDR3 DNA is TGTGCCAGCCTTACGGGACAGCCCACAGATACGCAGTATTTT. Its translation is CASLTGQPTDTQYF.

V and J are TRBV18 and TRBJ1-5; D is undetermined. Trimming shortened V by 4 bases and J by 5 bases, and 9 bases separated the two germline ends. CDR3 length: 13 residues. Germline CDR1 KGHSH, CDR2 LQKENI. This chain's CDR3 is CASSQEADQPQHF. The CDR3 coding sequence is TGTGCCAGCTCACAGGAGGCGGATCAGCCCCAGCATTTT.

The chain is built from TRBV9 and TRBJ1-5; TRBD1 matches at 7 bases. The CDR3 is 14 amino acids. J was trimmed by 3 bases and V by 4 bases; bases with no gene match: 4. Per the germline V gene, CDR1 is SGDLS and CDR2 is YYNGEE. Here the CDR3 DNA reads TGTGCCAGCAGCCAGACAGGGACCAATCAGCCCCAGCATTTT. It specifies CASSQTGTNQPQHF.

V and J are TRBV5-1 and TRBJ2-2; D remains ambiguous. CDR3 size: 15 residues. The germline V gene encodes CDR1 SGHRS and CDR2 YFSETQ. The V and J ends lost 0 bases and 0 bases respectively, with 6 bases between them. CDR3 sequence reads: CASSLALTNTGELFF. The CDR3 bases are TGCGCCAGCAGCTTGGCCCTTACGAACACCGGGGAGCTGTTTTTT.

V gene TRBV10-1 combines with J gene TRBJ2-7; 13 bases line up with TRBD2. Germline V gene data show CDR1 as WNHNN and CDR2 as SYGVQD (reference sequence). The CDR3 consists of 19 residues. J was trimmed by 2 bases and V by 0 bases; bases with no gene match: 10. CDR3 coding DNA: TGCGCCAGCAGTGAGTCGAGGACTAGCGGGAGAGGGATAACCTACGAGCAGTACTTC. Translated, it gives CASSESRTSGRGITYEQYF.

V gene TRBV7-7 combines with J gene TRBJ2-5; TRBD2 matches at 8 bases. CDR1 SSHAT and CDR2 FNYEAQ come from the germline V gene (reference sequence). With 2 bases clipped from V and 5 bases from J, the junction kept 4 bases outside the gene matches. The CDR3 loop spans 14 amino acids. CDR3 bases: TGTGCCAGCAGCTTACTCGGGAGGGCCGAGACCCAGTACTTC. Translation gives CASSLLGRAETQYF.

The chain carries TRBV28 and TRBJ2-5, with D possibly TRBD1 on 6 matching bases. Deletions cut 9 bases from V and 2 bases from J, with 13 bases between. The CDR3 runs 13 residues. The germline gives CDR1 MDHEN, CDR2 SYDVKM. This CDR3 reads CASSGQAQETQYF. CDR3 DNA: TGTGCCAGTTCGGGACAAGCACAAGAGACCCAGTACTTC.

The chain joins TRBV10-1 to TRBJ2-7; D is unclear. The CDR3 contains 14 residues. Germline V gene lookup returns CDR1 WNHNN and CDR2 SYGVQD (reference sequence). V lost 0 bases and J 3 bases, leaving 9 bases between the germline ends. As DNA, the CDR3 is TGCGCCAGCAGTGAGTCGGGAAGGTACTACGAGCAGTACTTC. Protein sequence: CASSESGRYYEQYF.

The chain uses TRBV19 and TRBJ2-2; D is ambiguous. With 11 bases removed from V and 8 bases from J, the gap between germline ends came to 12 bases. The CDR3 has 11 residues. Germline V gives CDR1 LNHDA, CDR2 SQIVND (reference sequence). The CDR3 reads CAGEYAGELFF. The CDR3 DNA reads as TGTGCCGGGGAATACGCGGGGGAGCTGTTTTTT.

The V and J genes are TRBV19 and TRBJ2-7; 10 bases line up with TRBD1. Trimming removed 7 bases from V and 3 bases from J; junction bases left unmatched: 9. The CDR3 extends over 15 amino acids. The germline CDR1 and CDR2 sequences are LNHDA and SQIVND (reference sequence). CDR3 in DNA: TGTGCCAGTACCGTCGGGACAGGGGTTATCTACGAGCAGTACTTC. Its protein product is CASTVGTGVIYEQYF.

The chain joins TRBV7-9 to TRBJ1-2; no clear D. The CDR3 length is 14 residues. The germline V and J ends were trimmed by 2 bases and 4 bases, with 11 bases remaining between them. Per germline, CDR1 SEHNR and CDR2 FQNEAQ (reference sequence). The CDR3 bases are TGTGCCAGCAGCTTACCATTGCTCTCCTATGGCTACACCTTC. It yields the protein CASSLPLLSYGYTF.